These 19 T cell receptor beta chains were sequenced from one sample in a study of shared T cell receptors in the human thymus. This table comes from immunoSEQ multiplex PCR, and its TCRdb copy is limited to in-frame clones, with some not included. The sample has hundreds of thousands of clones; over 75% are singletons. These sequences were also reported in another study, on human thymus T cells.

Sequenced input: thymocytes. The receptor source for this set is a boy under three years old with a congenital heart defect.

This chain connects TRBV6-5 to TRBJ1-3; perhaps TRBD1 as D (5 bases). The ends were cut back, 0 bases at V and 8 bases at J, with 17 bases in the middle. This CDR3 spans 16 amino acids. Germline V lookup: CDR1 MNHEY, CDR2 SVGAGI. CDR3 protein: CASSYSTQGIEDTIYF. CDR3 coding DNA: TGTGCCAGCAGTTACTCGACGCAGGGAATAGAAGACACCATATATTTT.

The chain carries TRBV29-1 and TRBJ2-3, with 10 bases lining up with TRBD2. J lost 3 bases, V lost 3 bases, and 6 bases had no gene match. Germline CDR1 and CDR2: SQVTM and ANQGSEA. The CDR3 contains 15 residues. The CDR3 nucleotides read TGCAGCGTTGATCTAGCGGGAGTCCTTACAGATACGCAGTATTTT. Translation: CSVDLAGVLTDTQYF.

The chain links TRBV11-3 to TRBJ2-3, with 12 bases matching TRBD2. Trimming at V came to 3 bases and at J to 0 bases, leaving 4 bases not matched to a gene. This CDR3 comprises 17 residues. Germline V gene sequence: CDR1 SGHNT, CDR2 YENEEA. CDR3 loop: CASSLRGLAGSTDTQYF. DNA for the CDR3: TGTGCCAGCAGCTTGAGGGGACTAGCGGGTAGCACAGATACGCAGTATTTT.

The chain combines TRBV28 with TRBJ1-2, with D unclear. Germline V gives CDR1 MDHEN, CDR2 SYDVKM. Trimming left V 4 bases short and J 0 bases short, with 12 bases between. There are 15 residues in the CDR3. The CDR3: CASSCPVRSNYGYTF. DNA for the CDR3: TGTGCCAGCAGTTGCCCGGTGCGGTCTAACTATGGCTACACCTTC.

The rearrangement uses TRBV28 and TRBJ2-7; D not certain. This CDR3 spans 15 amino acids. The ends were cut back, 3 bases at V and 0 bases at J, with 12 bases in the middle. In germline, CDR1 is MDHEN, CDR2 SYDVKM. The CDR3 protein is CASSFHSVNSYEQYF. Here the CDR3 DNA reads TGTGCCAGCAGTTTTCACAGTGTGAACTCCTACGAGCAGTACTTC.

The rearrangement links TRBV28 to TRBJ2-1, with 9 bases identical to TRBD2. The junction had 8 bases not matched to a gene; V was cut back by 2 bases and J by 0 bases. CDR1 is MDHEN and CDR2 is SYDVKM in the germline V gene. CDR3 size: 18 residues. The DNA for the CDR3 is TGTGCCAGCAGTTTACGCCCGTATAGCGGGAGCTCCTACAATGAGCAGTTCTTC. Translating it yields CASSLRPYSGSSYNEQFF.

V gene TRBV7-2 combines with J gene TRBJ2-5, with TRBD2 identical over 12 bases. J gave up 5 bases and V 2 bases, and 12 bases lay outside the gene matches. Germline V CDR1 and CDR2: SGHTA, FQGNSA. The CDR3 length is 18 residues. CDR3 residues: CASSLLALAGGLRETQYF. CDR3 DNA sequence: TGTGCCAGCAGCTTATTAGCCCTAGCGGGAGGGCTCAGGGAGACCCAGTACTTC.

The chain joins TRBV1 to TRBJ2-4; the D call of TRBD1 is as the table states it, not checked on the DNA. TRBV1 is recorded as a pseudogene. CDR3 length: 16 residues. The CDR3 protein is CTSSQEPGSAKNIQYF. The CDR3 nucleotides read TGCACCAGCAGCCAAGAACCAGGGTCGGCCAAAAACATTCAGTACTTC.

The chain employs TRBV15 and TRBJ2-1; 7 bases map to TRBD2. CDR3 length equals 15 residues. Germline assignment: CDR1 LNHNV and CDR2 YYDKDF (reference sequence). Trimming at V came to 1 base and at J to 6 bases, leaving 6 bases not matched to a gene. CDR3 DNA sequence: TGTGCCACCAGCAGAGTCGCGGGAGTTCGCAATGAGCAGTTCTTC. Residues: CATSRVAGVRNEQFF.

The CDR3 nucleotides read TGTGCCAGCAGCTTAGGTGACAGTTTCTCCTACAATGAGCAGTTCTTC. Translated, it gives CASSLGDSFSYNEQFF. J is TRBJ2-1 and V is TRBV11-1; tentatively, D is TRBD1 (5 bases). Trimming shortened V by 1 base and J by 0 bases, and 10 bases separated the two germline ends. The CDR3 loop spans 16 amino acids. The germline CDR1 and CDR2 sequences are SGHAT and FQDESV (reference sequence). The variable domain in full, completed from reference TRBV11-1 and TRBJ2-1, reads EAEVAQSPRYKITEKSQAVAFWCDPISGHATLYWYRQILGQGPELLVQFQDESVVDDSQLPKDRFSAERLKGVDSTLKIQPAELGDSAMYLCASSLGDSFSYNEQFFGPGTRLTVL.

The chain employs TRBV28 and TRBJ2-3; 8 bases fit TRBD2. This CDR3 region has 17 residues. With 5 bases clipped from V and 3 bases from J, the junction kept 13 bases outside the gene matches. Germline loops: CDR1 MDHEN, CDR2 SYDVKM. The CDR3 DNA is TGTGCCAGCAGTGTCCCCTGGAGCGGGAGACGGACAGATACGCAGTATTTT. This gives the protein CASSVPWSGRRTDTQYF.

The chain uses TRBV10-2 and TRBJ1-5, with a possible D match to TRBD1 (6 bases). Germline CDR1 is WSHSY and CDR2 is SAAADI. With 3 bases removed from V and 0 bases from J, the gap between germline ends came to 12 bases. The CDR3 is 16 amino acids. The CDR3 DNA sequence: TGCGCCAGCAGTGATGGAAGGGACAATAGCAATCAGCCCCAGCATTTT. Residues: CASSDGRDNSNQPQHF.

In its sample, this clone was seen a few times. The rearrangement uses TRBV5-4 and TRBJ1-1; tentative D call: TRBD1 (5 bases). Trimming removed 4 bases at V and 4 bases at J, with 32 bases between. This CDR3 has 20 residues. Germline values: CDR1 SGHNT, CDR2 YYREEE (reference sequence). CDR3 in amino acids: CASSRTPPGRDLRSGTEAFF. The CDR3 DNA follows: TGTGCCAGCAGCCGTACCCCCCCGGGGCGGGACCTAAGATCGGGCACTGAAGCTTTCTTT.

The rearrangement joins TRBV5-6 to TRBJ2-7, with 8 bases fitting TRBD2. The CDR3 is made up of 16 amino acids. The junction had 7 bases not matched to a gene; V was cut back by 2 bases and J by 0 bases. The germline V gene encodes CDR1 SGHDT and CDR2 YYEEEE. The CDR3 loop is CASSFSGGGSSYEQYF. For the CDR3, the DNA is TGTGCCAGCAGCTTTAGTGGCGGGGGGAGCTCCTACGAGCAGTACTTC. Supplemented by reference TRBV5-6 and TRBJ2-7, the full variable domain reads DAGVTQSPTHLIKTRGQQVTLRCSPKSGHDTVSWYQQALGQGPQFIFQYYEEEERQRGNFPDRFSGHQFPNYSSELNVNALLLGDSALYLCASSFSGGGSSYEQYFGPGTRLTVT.

The J gene is TRBJ2-5, the V gene TRBV14; D uncertain. Germline V gives CDR1 SGHDN, CDR2 FVKESK. The CDR3 is 13 residues long. The V gene lost 1 base and the J gene lost 4 bases, with 7 bases spanning the gap. The CDR3 region has the DNA TGTGCCAGCAGCCAAGCGAGGAGAGAGACCCAGTACTTC. Translating it yields CASSQARRETQYF.

V usage is TRBV7-3 and J usage is TRBJ2-7, with D possibly matching TRBD2 (5 bases). From germline, CDR1 is SGHTA and CDR2 FQGTGA. This CDR3 is built from 15 residues. The V end lost 5 bases, the J end lost 5 bases, and 19 bases lay between the germline ends. As DNA, the CDR3 is TGTGCCAGCAGCCCGGGGTTGGGAGTGAGTGACGAGCAGTACTTC. As protein: CASSPGLGVSDEQYF.

The chain recombines TRBV28 with TRBJ2-1, with D possibly TRBD1 on 5 matching bases. CDR1 and CDR2 from the germline V gene are MDHEN and SYDVKM. CDR3 size: 13 residues. Trimming took 3 bases from V and 4 from J, leaving 7 bases between them. The CDR3 nucleotides are TGTGCCAGCAGTTTTGGGGCTTACAATGAGCAGTTCTTC. Translated, it gives CASSFGAYNEQFF.

The V gene is TRBV28, the J gene TRBJ2-1; no definite D call. The germline CDR1 and CDR2 sequences are MDHEN and SYDVKM. CDR3 length: 20 amino acids. V lost 1 base to trimming and J lost 5 bases, with 27 bases between them. CDR3 sequence reads: CASSLSASVGRFRLNNEQFF. The CDR3 region has the DNA TGTGCCAGCAGTTTATCTGCTAGTGTGGGTCGTTTTAGGCTTAACAATGAGCAGTTCTTC.

This clone was seen a handful of times. The gene calls are TRBV30 and TRBJ1-4, with 7 bases aligning to TRBD1. After removal of 6 bases from V and 4 bases from J, the junction contained 8 bases not matched to a gene. The CDR3 length is 14 residues. CDR1 GTSNPN and CDR2 SVGIG come from the germline V gene (reference sequence). CDR3 region: CACPQDRSNEKLFF. The CDR3, as DNA: TGTGCCTGCCCCCAGGACAGGAGTAATGAAAAACTGTTTTTT.